The sequence of this T cell receptor (beta chain) was determined in a study of glioma-infiltrating T cells. The iRepertoire nested amplicon-rescue multiplex PCR amplified TCR alpha and beta CDR3s from RNA. MiXCR, applied by TCRdb to the multiplex PCR reads, yields one record per CDR3 protein. The sample has about 89,000 distinct CDR3 sequences, about 25% seen once; the top ten hold 6.7%. This clonotype appeared many times. The sequenced material came from glioma tissue, nonneoplastic brain tissue, or PBMCs (not recorded which). This clonotype was sampled from a human donor with low-grade glioma or glioblastoma, undergoing nonglioma brain surgery, or in good health (not recorded which).

The CDR3 DNA reads TGTGCCAGCAGCTTAGGGGACAGGGGTGGCACTGAAGCTTTCTTT. Translating it yields CASSLGDRGGTEAFF. The rearrangement links TRBV7-9 to TRBJ1-1; 10 bases match TRBD1. CDR3 length: 15 amino acids. Germline values: CDR1 SEHNR, CDR2 FQNEAQ (reference sequence). Losses at the gene ends were 1 base for V and 4 bases for J; bases not matched to a gene: 3.